This paragraph covers one T cell receptor beta chain sequence. The sample originates from a study of CD8+ T cells in alopecia areata. Treatment in this sample: oral pan-JAK inhibitor, 5-10 mg twice daily. Germline V gene sequence: CDR1 GTSNPN, CDR2 SVGIG (reference sequence). This CDR3 has 14 amino acids. Trimming stripped 4 bases from V and 8 bases from J, with 21 bases between. Sequencing used cDNA as its template, made by extracting RNA and reverse transcribing it. Only in-frame clones appear in the TCRdb table, and some are missing; sequencing was by immunoSEQ multiplex PCR. The sample includes some 200,000 clones, roughly three fifths of them seen just once.

The sequence was collected from a human donor with alopecia areata. The specimen comprised CD4+ T cells sorted from blood, sampled at week 4, from a patient treated with tofacitinib. The J gene is TRBJ2-7, the V gene TRBV30; no firm D call. The CDR3 DNA follows: TGTGCCTGGACTCTGACCGGTCTCCACCTCCAGCAGTACTTC. Translated: CAWTLTGLHLQQYF.